The 32 T cell receptor beta chains below were found in one sample sequenced in a study of T cell repertoires in cytomegalovirus infection. TCRdb recomputed calls from the reads with MiXCR, one row per CDR3 protein. Of more than 650,000 distinct CDR3 sequences in the sample, roughly 35% were seen once. Sequences were obtained from PBMCs. These receptor sequences come from a human donor in good health (CMV status not recorded). Some clones in this sample may be carry-over from other donors' samples.

The CDR3 sequence is CASSDSGEVVLTF. DNA of the CDR3: TGTGCCAGCAGCGATTCAGGGGAGGTCGTCCTGACTTTC. The rearrangement joins TRBV9 to TRBJ2-6; tentatively, D is TRBD1 or TRBD2 (6 bases each). V gave up 3 bases and J gave up 12 bases, with 13 bases separating them. The germline V gene encodes CDR1 SGDLS and CDR2 YYNGEE. This CDR3 has 13 residues.

The chain joins TRBV27 to TRBJ1-2; 7 positions agree with TRBD1. CDR1 and CDR2 from the germline V gene are MNHEY and SMNVEV (reference sequence). With V trimmed by 3 bases and J by 4 bases, 8 bases remained unmatched. CDR3 length: 15 amino acids. In DNA, the CDR3 is TGTGCCAGCAGTTTCCGGGGGACAGCTCTCTATGGCTACACCTTC. Protein sequence: CASSFRGTALYGYTF.

This clonotype was counted at least ten times. The genes are TRBV7-8 and TRBJ1-4, with D possibly being TRBD1 (6 bases). The germline V gene encodes CDR1 SGHVS and CDR2 FQNEAQ. V was shortened by 5 bases and J by 4 bases, with 17 bases between the two germline ends. The CDR3 is made up of 16 amino acids. The CDR3 bases are TGTGCCAGCAGCGATAACGCGGGACACTTTAATGAAAAACTGTTTTTT. Its protein product is CASSDNAGHFNEKLFF. The variable domain in full, with the rest retrieved from reference TRBV7-8 and TRBJ1-4, is GAGVSQSPRYKVAKRGQDVALRCDPISGHVSLFWYQQALGQGPEFLTYFQNEAQLDKSGLPSDRFFAERPEGSVSTLKIQRTQQEDSAVYLCASSDNAGHFNEKLFFGSGTQLSVL.

This clonotype has more than one count but fewer than ten. The V and J genes are TRBV7-2 and TRBJ2-7; D not certain. V lost 7 bases and J lost 3, with 10 bases in between. CDR1 SGHTA and CDR2 FQGNSA come from the germline V gene. CDR3 length: 12 amino acids. The CDR3 DNA reads TGTGCCAGCACCTCTACGGGCTACGAGCAGTACTTC. Protein: CASTSTGYEQYF.

The chain recombines TRBV6-1 with TRBJ2-1, with D uncertain. The V end was cut by 3 bases, the J end by 4 bases, with 13 bases between. Germline V lookup: CDR1 MNHNS, CDR2 SASEGT. The CDR3 loop spans 15 amino acids. CDR3 residues: CASSDGVWGYNEQFF. CDR3 nucleotides: TGTGCCAGCAGTGACGGCGTGTGGGGATACAATGAGCAGTTCTTC.

This clonotype has more than one count but fewer than ten. The CDR3 region is CASSDPTGGNTIYF. The CDR3 DNA follows: TGTGCCAGCAGTGACCCGACAGGGGGAAACACCATATATTTT. V usage is TRBV2 and J usage is TRBJ1-3; 7 bases map to TRBD1. Germline CDR1 and CDR2: SNHLY and FYNNEI. J was trimmed by 4 bases and V by 3 bases; bases with no gene match: 3. This CDR3 has 14 residues.

In this sample, this clonotype turned up a few times. The rearrangement joins TRBV7-2 to TRBJ2-5; D is undetermined. The ends were cut back, 1 base at V and 5 bases at J, with 14 bases in the middle. The CDR3 is made up of 15 amino acids. The germline V gene encodes CDR1 SGHTA and CDR2 FQGNSA. CDR3 coding DNA: TGTGCCAGCAGCTTAGTTGGTTTTCCAAGGGAGACCCAGTACTTC. It is translated as CASSLVGFPRETQYF.

The sample holds a few counts of this clonotype. This chain links TRBV27 with TRBJ2-1; unclear D gene. The CDR3 has 14 amino acids. Germline-derived CDR1 and CDR2 are MNHEY and SMNVEV (reference sequence). Deletions cut 6 bases from V and 5 bases from J, with 14 bases between. The chain's CDR3 is CASRTPIGDNEQFF. CDR3 coding DNA: TGTGCCAGCAGAACCCCCATCGGTGACAATGAGCAGTTCTTC.

The CDR3 is CASSPGLAGGPYEQFF. As DNA, the CDR3 is TGTGCCAGCAGCCCCGGACTAGCGGGGGGGCCGTATGAGCAGTTCTTC. The rearrangement joins TRBV7-9 to TRBJ2-1, with 15 positions matching TRBD2. The CDR3 runs 16 residues. Trimming cost V 5 bases and J 8 bases; bases outside gene matches: 7. Looked up from germline, CDR1 is SEHNR and CDR2 is FQNEAQ (reference sequence).

The chain is built from TRBV19 and TRBJ1-2; TRBD1 aligns across 8 bases. The J segment lost 7 bases and the V segment lost 6 bases, leaving 19 bases of the junction unmatched. Germline V gene sequence: CDR1 LNHDA, CDR2 SQIVND (reference sequence). This CDR3 comprises 17 residues. The CDR3 loop is CASSRATDRAGISGYTF. The CDR3 DNA is TGTGCCAGTAGCCGGGCTACGGACAGGGCTGGCATTTCTGGCTACACCTTC.

The CDR3 loop reads CASSFRLAGDNEQFF. The CDR3 DNA sequence: TGTGCCAGCAGCTTCAGACTAGCGGGGGACAATGAGCAGTTCTTC. V is TRBV7-2 and J is TRBJ2-1, with 12 bases identical to TRBD2. Germline CDR1 is SGHTA and CDR2 is FQGNSA. The CDR3 loop spans 15 amino acids. J lost 5 bases, V lost 3 bases, and 2 bases had no gene match.

About this clonotype: A read error may explain this, as a much larger clone is one base away. This chain uses TRBV7-6 with TRBJ2-1, with TRBD1 matching 9 bases. This CDR3 spans 14 amino acids. Germline assignment: CDR1 SGHVS and CDR2 FNYEAQ. CDR3 DNA: TGTGCCAGCAGATTAGGTACAGGGGGCCCTGAGCAGTTCTTC. Its translation is CASRLGTGGPEQFF.

This clonotype occurred once. CDR3 DNA sequence: TGTGCCAGCACCCAGGGCCAGGGCGTAAGGCAGTACTTC. Encoded protein: CASTQGQGVRQYF. The chain combines TRBV12-3 or TRBV12-4 with TRBJ2-7; a weak D match, TRBD1 (5 bases). This CDR3 contains 13 residues. V lost 7 bases, J lost 9 bases, and 19 bases lay in between.

About this clonotype: A much larger clone lies a single base off, so this may be a read error. The V call is TRBV20-1, the J call TRBJ2-1; 11 bases are shared with TRBD1. This CDR3 is 15 amino acids long. V lost 1 base, J lost 11 bases, and 10 bases stayed unmatched. Germline values: CDR1 DFQATT, CDR2 SNEGSKA (reference sequence). The DNA for the CDR3 is TGCAGTGCTAGAGGGGACAGGGGGTTAGCTAATAAGCAGTTCTTC. Residues: CSARGDRGLANKQFF.

This clonotype was seen only a few times. The V gene is TRBV28, the J gene TRBJ1-5; 7 bases fit TRBD1. Germline V gene lookup returns CDR1 MDHEN and CDR2 SYDVKM. The V and J ends lost 5 bases and 5 bases, in that order; junction bases with no gene match: 9. CDR3 size: 15 residues. The CDR3 DNA reads TGTGCCAGCAGTCCGCTTCGACAGGGCTATCAGCCCCAGCATTTT. It yields the protein CASSPLRQGYQPQHF.

There are a few counts of this clonotype. The chain recombines TRBV6-1 with TRBJ1-3; TRBD1 agrees at 10 bases. From germline, CDR1 is MNHNS and CDR2 SASEGT. The trim removed 5 bases at V and 5 bases at J, leaving 9 bases unmatched. This CDR3 has 16 residues. The CDR3 loop reads CASSQYRQGARNTIYF. CDR3 nucleotides: TGTGCCAGCAGTCAATACCGACAGGGGGCTCGAAACACCATATATTTT.

The gene calls are TRBV2 and TRBJ1-1; D gene unclear. Germline CDR1 and CDR2: SNHLY and FYNNEI. This CDR3 is 14 amino acids long. V was clipped by 7 bases and J by 0 bases, with 12 bases between them. As DNA, the CDR3 is TGTGCCAGCACAAGAACAGAGCTGAACACTGAAGCTTTCTTT. It specifies CASTRTELNTEAFF.

The sample holds a few counts of this clonotype. This rearrangement joins TRBV7-3 to TRBJ2-1; 12 positions agree with TRBD2. CDR3 length: 17 amino acids. J gave up 5 bases and V 5 bases, and 10 bases lay outside the gene matches. Per germline, CDR1 SGHTA and CDR2 FQGTGA. This CDR3 is CASSRLFRLAGDNEQFF. The CDR3 bases are TGTGCCAGCAGCCGCCTCTTTCGACTAGCGGGAGACAATGAGCAGTTCTTC.

This sequence joins TRBV6-5 and TRBJ2-5, with TRBD2 as a possible D gene (6 bases). The germline CDR1 and CDR2 sequences are MNHEY and SVGAGI. This CDR3 is built from 15 residues. The germline V and J ends were trimmed by 5 bases and 9 bases, with 22 bases remaining between them. The CDR3, as DNA: TGTGCCAGCAGTAGTGCGGGACTCAGCGTTGAGGCCCAGTACTTC. Protein: CASSSAGLSVEAQYF.

Worth noting for this clonotype: Just one base apart from a much larger clone, this may be a read error. The gene calls are TRBV2 and TRBJ2-7; D unresolved. V lost 5 bases and J lost 6, with 11 bases in between. This CDR3 has 12 residues. The germline V gene has CDR1 SNHLY and CDR2 FYNNEI. The CDR3 bases are TGTGCCAGCAGTCCCCACCCCTCCGAGCAGTACTTC. It translates to CASSPHPSEQYF.

The chain recombines TRBV7-8 with TRBJ1-5; D perhaps matches TRBD1 (5 bases). Per germline, CDR1 SGHVS and CDR2 FQNEAQ. CDR3 length: 16 residues. Trimming removed 1 base at V and 1 base at J, with 11 bases between. The CDR3 loop is CASSLEGRTSNQPQHF. The CDR3 region has the DNA TGTGCCAGCAGCTTAGAGGGCAGGACAAGCAATCAGCCCCAGCATTTT.

Regarding this clonotype: At one of its ends the junction is not consistent with the germline gene, which may arise from a read error. The CDR3 sequence: CASSLEVGFYEKYF. DNA for the CDR3: TGTGCCAGCAGCTTAGAAGTAGGGTTCTACGAGAAGTACTTC. The chain couples TRBV11-2 to TRBJ2-7; no reliable D call. CDR3 length: 14 residues. CDR1 SGHAT and CDR2 FQNNGV come from the germline V gene.

CDR3 in DNA: TGCAGCGCCCACCCCGGGGGGTTGGTCACTGAAGCTTTCTTT. This encodes CSAHPGGLVTEAFF. The rearrangement joins TRBV29-1 to TRBJ1-1; TRBD1 is a possible D gene (5 bases). CDR1 is SQVTM and CDR2 is ANQGSEA in the germline V gene. This CDR3 has 14 residues. V dropped 7 bases and J dropped 4 bases, with 19 bases sitting between them.

The V call is TRBV5-1, the J call TRBJ2-3; 8 positions agree with TRBD1. V was clipped by 3 bases and J by 4 bases; unmatched bases: 4. Per the germline V gene, CDR1 is SGHRS and CDR2 is YFSETQ. The length of the CDR3 is 14 residues. In DNA, the CDR3 is TGCGCCAGCAGCTCACCAGGGGGCGCAGATACGCAGTATTTT. It yields the protein CASSSPGGADTQYF.

This clonotype has a count of ten or more. This rearrangement joins TRBV7-6 to TRBJ1-1; 9 bases match TRBD1. The CDR3 runs 16 residues. Germline CDR1 and CDR2: SGHVS and FNYEAQ. Trimming removed 5 bases from V and 4 bases from J; junction bases left unmatched: 11. This CDR3 is CASSAQVQGAGTEAFF. The CDR3 region has the DNA TGTGCCAGCAGCGCCCAAGTACAGGGGGCGGGCACTGAAGCTTTCTTT.

The chain uses TRBV4-1 and TRBJ2-7; the D gene is possibly TRBD1 (5 bases). Germline loops: CDR1 MGHRA, CDR2 YSYEKL. The CDR3 totals 13 residues. Trimming stripped 4 bases from V and 7 bases from J, with 14 bases between. The CDR3 nucleotides read TGCGCCAGCAGCCCCGACAGTCTGGGGGAGCAGTACTTC. It yields the protein CASSPDSLGEQYF.

The J gene is TRBJ2-1, the V gene TRBV27, with D perhaps matching TRBD2 (5 bases). The CDR3 has 12 amino acids. V lost 6 bases and J 4 bases, leaving 7 bases between the germline ends. CDR1 is MNHEY and CDR2 is SMNVEV in the germline V gene (reference sequence). Here the CDR3 reads CASRERYNEQFF. In nucleotides, the CDR3 is TGTGCCAGCAGAGAGCGGTACAATGAGCAGTTCTTC.

The V gene is TRBV19, the J gene TRBJ2-1; TRBD2 matches at 8 bases. The V and J ends lost 5 bases and 3 bases, in that order; junction bases with no gene match: 6. Germline V gene sequence: CDR1 LNHDA, CDR2 SQIVND (reference sequence). CDR3 size: 15 residues. The CDR3 nucleotides read TGTGCCAGTAGTCCTCTTAGCGGGATCTACAATGAGCAGTTCTTC. Residues: CASSPLSGIYNEQFF. The full variable domain, completed using reference TRBV19 and TRBJ2-1, is DGGITQSPKYLFRKEGQNVTLSCEQNLNHDAMYWYRQDPGQGLRLIYYSQIVNDFQKGDIAEGYSVSREKKESFPLTVTSAQKNPTAFYLCASSPLSGIYNEQFFGPGTRLTVL.

The genes are TRBV20-1 and TRBJ2-7; no firm D call. Trimming removed 1 base from V and 3 bases from J, with 16 bases in between. Germline lookup yields CDR1 DFQATT and CDR2 SNEGSKA (reference sequence). The CDR3 contains 15 residues. Here the CDR3 reads CSARGVDEASYEQYF. The DNA for the CDR3 is TGCAGTGCTAGAGGTGTCGACGAAGCCAGCTACGAGCAGTACTTC.

This clonotype was seen more than once but under ten times. The rearrangement links TRBV28 to TRBJ1-4, with D maybe TRBD1 (5 bases). Germline values: CDR1 MDHEN, CDR2 SYDVKM. Trimming cost V 3 bases and J 3 bases, with 11 bases left between them. This CDR3 region has 15 residues. CDR3 in amino acids: CASSFLGAANEKLFF. The CDR3 nucleotides are TGTGCCAGCAGTTTCCTAGGGGCAGCTAATGAAAAACTGTTTTTT.

V gene TRBV10-3 combines with J gene TRBJ1-2; D not resolved. The CDR3 consists of 13 residues. Germline values: CDR1 ENHRY, CDR2 SYGVKD. V was trimmed by 6 bases and J by 1 base, leaving 9 bases between them. The CDR3 reads CAIRGGSNYGYTF. In nucleotides, the CDR3 is TGTGCCATCAGGGGAGGAAGTAACTATGGCTACACCTTC.

This clonotype was seen just once. The CDR3 spells CASSKSSGSELMLETQYF. The CDR3 DNA reads as TGTGCCAGCAGCAAATCTAGCGGGAGTGAGTTGATGTTGGAGACCCAGTACTTC. V usage is TRBV7-8 and J usage is TRBJ2-5; the match to TRBD2 covers 10 bases. Germline values: CDR1 SGHVS, CDR2 FQNEAQ. The ends lost 5 bases at V and 5 bases at J; junction bases unmatched: 17. The CDR3 loop spans 18 amino acids.